These T cell receptor beta chains were read from a single sample in a study of blood T cell repertoires in COVID-19. The assay was immunoSEQ multiplex PCR, and TCRdb's table has in-frame clones only and misses some. The profile shows roughly 45,000 clones, approximately 87% of them singletons. Sequencing was done on a sample of peripheral blood. These receptors came from a human donor in a cohort sampled during active COVID-19. Both conserved end residues are trimmed from each CDR3. Size tells how often a clone was seen (once, few, many) or the class of an expanded clone, and some rows leave it out.

V gene	clone size	CDR3 protein
TRBV15	-	ATSRGQLPGNTIY
TRBV5-5	-	ASSLPTAGANSPLH
TRBV5-1	-	ASSLETGVSYEQY
TRBV15	-	ATSYSGRRSQETQY
TRBV5-6	few	ASSWRDRLEGPAGYT
TRBV27	-	ASSLLKQNTEAF
TRBV7-2	few	ASSQGRQGGGYT
TRBV6-5	-	ASSYSGQGHEQY
TRBV9	few	ASSVGTGTYGYT
TRBV7-9	-	ASSDYTEAF
TRBV14	-	ASSQDLSQPQH
TRBV30	once	AWIPIYRDSKTSYNEQF
TRBV28	-	ASRPRGNLMNTEAF
TRBV3-1/TRBV3-2	-	ASSQTSGGLAKNIQY
TRBV7-2	-	ASSLTGGRNQPQH
TRBV5-6	many	ASSWVRTGGADTQY
TRBV28	-	ASSFTDRMNTEAF
TRBV10-3	-	AISESTANSPLH
TRBV30	-	AWSADPGNKLF
TRBV19	-	ASSLRVGYEKLF
TRBV11-2	few	ASSPGGVEAF
TRBV27	-	ASSRPSDRAMNTEAF
TRBV19	few	ASSTDRGNSPLH
TRBV4-1	-	ASSQDRGINQPQH
TRBV7-2	-	ASSYGGPNTGELF
TRBV4-1	-	ASSLVASSGNTIY
TRBV2	-	ASSEARTGNNEQF
TRBV10-3	few	AIRGTGSNEQF
TRBV27	-	ASSLESSGANVLT
TRBV7-2	-	ASSLMRGSYEQY
TRBV20-1	-	SAREGQAQY
TRBV6-2/TRBV6-3	-	ASSYGQYRVF
TRBV28	-	ASSSRTAQNTEAF
TRBV24-1	-	ATSDVRGYGYT
TRBV11-2	-	ASSLAGANTGELF
TRBV6-5	-	ASSRPTGDYGYT
TRBV3-1/TRBV3-2	-	ASSRQQALSSYNEQF
TRBV7-2	-	ASSLVGQGDRGYT
TRBV6-4	-	ASSQGQGLYGYT
TRBV5-5	few	ASSSGGRVDYGYT
TRBV7-9	once	ASSPRTGPNYGYT
TRBV6-6	-	ATREGGTDTQY
TRBV2	-	ASSEEAGAYEQY
TRBV7-9	-	ASSWAPGQGHEKLF
TRBV5-5	-	ASSLVASSNQPQH
TRBV28	-	ASSLVSLSNQPQH
TRBV7-2	-	ASSLALGGFTEAF
TRBV6-5	few	ASSLQQFPMNTEAF
TRBV9	-	ASSVRGSGNTIY